Sequencing of this TCR beta chain was carried out in a study of T cell repertoires in cytomegalovirus infection. As for the study in general: Selection of CMV epitopes for the study included recently identified HLA-C-restricted and well-studied HLA-B-restricted ones. Based on public TCR beta signatures, there were indications of CMV infection and of a matching HLA type. Findings and limits, study-wide: People with CMV and the relevant HLA were identified by cumulative public TCR beta family frequency. Ex vivo, HLA-C-restricted CMV-specific TCR beta clonotypes prevailed over the rest of the response.

With respect to this clonotype: What it binds is unknown.

TCRdb itself ran the reads through MiXCR, one entry per CDR3 protein. The table lists hundreds of thousands of distinct CDR3 sequences, 25% to 30% of them singletons. Germline assignment: CDR1 LGHNT and CDR2 FRNRAP. Germline trimming cut 5 bases from V and 3 bases from J; bases unmatched to any gene: 4. This CDR3 region has 15 residues. The genes are TRBV12-5 and TRBJ1-4, with 9 bases identical to TRBD1. The input for sequencing was cultured PBMCs, taken from culture after CMV antigen stimulation. This receptor was identified in a human donor in good health (CMV status not recorded). Some clones in this sample may be carry-over from other donors' samples. CDR3 region: CASGPRTGANEKLFF. For the CDR3, the DNA is TGTGCTAGTGGTCCTCGGACAGGGGCTAATGAAAAACTGTTTTTT. Combining the CDR3 with reference TRBV12-5 and TRBJ1-4 gives the whole variable domain DARVTQTPRHKVTEMGQEVTMRCQPILGHNTVFWYRQTMMQGLELLAYFRNRAPLDDSGMPKDRFSAEMPDATLATLKIQPSEPRDSAVYFCASGPRTGANEKLFFGSGTQLSVL.